This T cell receptor (beta chain) was sequenced for a study of T-cell memory formation after mild COVID-19. Study-level points and caveats: That cross-reactive memory joined was suggested by some responding clones appearing in pre-infection memory.

TCRdb re-derived calls from the 5' RACE reads in MiXCR, one entry per CDR3 protein. Of 150,000 to 200,000 distinct CDR3 sequences detected, roughly 30% appear once; the ten largest clones hold 9.5% to 15%. From germline, CDR1 is DFQATT and CDR2 SNEGSKA (reference sequence). The CDR3 is 13 residues long. Trimming left V 7 bases short and J 2 bases short, with 15 bases between. To note about this clonotype: Its antigen is still unknown.

The clonotype was recovered from an adult woman who had mild COVID-19 (a few samples of this study predate the infection). Cell type and time point are not known. The chain is built from TRBV20-1 and TRBJ2-7; possible D gene TRBD2, 6 bases. The sample consisted of PBMCs or a T cell subset sorted from them (not recorded which). CDR3 nucleotides: TGCAGTGGTAGCGGAGGGCCACCCTACGAGCAGTACTTC. Amino acids: CSGSGGPPYEQYF.